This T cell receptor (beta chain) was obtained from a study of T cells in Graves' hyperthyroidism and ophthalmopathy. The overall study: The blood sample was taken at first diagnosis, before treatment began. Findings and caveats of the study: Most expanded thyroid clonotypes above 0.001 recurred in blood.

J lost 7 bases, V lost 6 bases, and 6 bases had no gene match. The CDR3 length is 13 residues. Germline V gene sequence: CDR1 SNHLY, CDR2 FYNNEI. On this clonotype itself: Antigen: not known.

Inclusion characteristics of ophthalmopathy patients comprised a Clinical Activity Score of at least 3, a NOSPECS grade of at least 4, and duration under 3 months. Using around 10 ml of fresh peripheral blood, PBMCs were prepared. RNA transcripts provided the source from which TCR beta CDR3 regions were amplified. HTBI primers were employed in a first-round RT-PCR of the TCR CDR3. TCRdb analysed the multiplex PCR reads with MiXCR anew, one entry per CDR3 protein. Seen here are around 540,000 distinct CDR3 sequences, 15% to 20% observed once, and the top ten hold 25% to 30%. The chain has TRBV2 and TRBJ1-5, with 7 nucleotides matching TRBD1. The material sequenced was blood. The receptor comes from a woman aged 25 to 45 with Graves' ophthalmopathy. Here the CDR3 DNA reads TGTGCCAGCAGATGGGACAGCGGGCAGCCCCAGCATTTT. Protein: CASRWDSGQPQHF.